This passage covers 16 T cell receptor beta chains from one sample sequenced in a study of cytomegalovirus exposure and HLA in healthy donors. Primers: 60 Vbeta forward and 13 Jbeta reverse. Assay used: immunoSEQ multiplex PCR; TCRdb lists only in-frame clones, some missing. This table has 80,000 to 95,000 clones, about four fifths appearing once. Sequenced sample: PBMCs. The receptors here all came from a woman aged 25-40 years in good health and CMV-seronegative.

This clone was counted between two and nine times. CDR3 protein: CASSLVSSGRGYEQYF. The CDR3 bases are TGCGCCAGCAGCTTGGTTTCTAGCGGGAGGGGGTACGAGCAGTACTTC. This chain joins TRBV5-1 and TRBJ2-7, with 12 bases aligning to TRBD2. The CDR3 covers 16 residues. The trim removed 0 bases at V and 4 bases at J, leaving 5 bases unmatched. Germline CDR1 and CDR2: SGHRS and YFSETQ.

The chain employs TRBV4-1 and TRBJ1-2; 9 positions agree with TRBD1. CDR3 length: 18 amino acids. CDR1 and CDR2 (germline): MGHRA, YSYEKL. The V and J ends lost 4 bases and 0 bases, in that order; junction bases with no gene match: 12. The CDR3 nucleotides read TGCGCCAGCAGCCTAACGACAGGGGGATCCTTCACTAACTATGGCTACACCTTC. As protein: CASSLTTGGSFTNYGYTF.

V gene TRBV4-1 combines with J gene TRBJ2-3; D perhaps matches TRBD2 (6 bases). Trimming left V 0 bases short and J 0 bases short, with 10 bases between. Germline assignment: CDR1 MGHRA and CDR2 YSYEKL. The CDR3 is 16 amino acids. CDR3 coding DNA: TGCGCCAGCAGCCAAGAAGCGGGCCCTAGCACAGATACGCAGTATTTT. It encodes CASSQEAGPSTDTQYF.

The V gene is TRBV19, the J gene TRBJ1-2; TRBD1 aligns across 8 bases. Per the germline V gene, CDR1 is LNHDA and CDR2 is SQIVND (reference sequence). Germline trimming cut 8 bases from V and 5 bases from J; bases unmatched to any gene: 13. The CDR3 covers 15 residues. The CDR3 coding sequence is TGTGCCAGTGCCTCTGGACAGGGAGCAGGGTATGGCTACACCTTC. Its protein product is CASASGQGAGYGYTF.

CDR3 in amino acids: CASSLAQRDTIYF. CDR3 DNA: TGTGCCAGCAGCTTGGCACAGCGGGACACCATATATTTT. The chain employs TRBV5-6 and TRBJ1-3, with D unresolved. CDR1 and CDR2 from the germline V gene are SGHDT and YYEEEE. V lost 0 bases and J 8 bases, leaving 9 bases between the germline ends. This CDR3 is built from 13 residues.

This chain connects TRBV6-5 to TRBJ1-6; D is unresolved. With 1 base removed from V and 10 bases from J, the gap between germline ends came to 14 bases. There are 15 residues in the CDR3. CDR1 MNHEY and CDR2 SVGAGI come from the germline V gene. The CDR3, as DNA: TGTGCCAGCAGTTACTTCGGGTCGGATGTCTCACCCCTCCACTTT. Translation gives CASSYFGSDVSPLHF.

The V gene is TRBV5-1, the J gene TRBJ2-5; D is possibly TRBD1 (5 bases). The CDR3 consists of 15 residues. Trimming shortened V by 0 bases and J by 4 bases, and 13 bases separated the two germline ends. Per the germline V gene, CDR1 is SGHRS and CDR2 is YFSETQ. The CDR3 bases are TGCGCCAGCAGCTTGGGACAGACCCTAATAGAGACCCAGTACTTC. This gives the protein CASSLGQTLIETQYF.

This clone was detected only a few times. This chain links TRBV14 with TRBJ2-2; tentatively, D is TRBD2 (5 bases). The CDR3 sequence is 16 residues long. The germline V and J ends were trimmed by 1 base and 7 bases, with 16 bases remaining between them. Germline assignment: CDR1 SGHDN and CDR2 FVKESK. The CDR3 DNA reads TGTGCCAGCAGCCAAGTACTAGTCGCTATTGGCGGGGAGCTGTTTTTT. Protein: CASSQVLVAIGGELFF.

CDR3 nucleotide sequence: TGTGCCAGCAGCGTAGCAGATAGACACCCTATAAGCACAGATACGCAGTATTTT. It translates to CASSVADRHPISTDTQYF. V is TRBV9 and J is TRBJ2-3; D remains ambiguous. CDR1 is SGDLS, CDR2 YYNGEE, per germline. Deletions cut 0 bases from V and 0 bases from J, with 17 bases between. The CDR3 spans 18 residues.

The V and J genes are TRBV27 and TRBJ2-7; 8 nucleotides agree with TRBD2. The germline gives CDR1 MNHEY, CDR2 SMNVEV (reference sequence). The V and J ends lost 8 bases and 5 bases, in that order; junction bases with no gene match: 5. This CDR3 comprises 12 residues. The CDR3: CASWTSPHEQYF. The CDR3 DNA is TGTGCCAGCTGGACTAGCCCCCACGAGCAGTACTTC.

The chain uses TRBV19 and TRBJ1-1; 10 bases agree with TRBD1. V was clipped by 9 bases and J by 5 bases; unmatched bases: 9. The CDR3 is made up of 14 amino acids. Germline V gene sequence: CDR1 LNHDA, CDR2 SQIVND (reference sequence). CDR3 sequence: CASGRDRGGTEAFF. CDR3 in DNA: TGTGCCAGCGGGCGGGACAGGGGTGGAACTGAAGCTTTCTTT.

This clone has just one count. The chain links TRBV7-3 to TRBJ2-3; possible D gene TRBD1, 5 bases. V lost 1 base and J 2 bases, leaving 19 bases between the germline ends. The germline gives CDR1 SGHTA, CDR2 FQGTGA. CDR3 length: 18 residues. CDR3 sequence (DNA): TGTGCCAGCAGCTTAATGGTTTCCTTAAGGGGAAACACAGATACGCAGTATTTT. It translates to CASSLMVSLRGNTDTQYF.

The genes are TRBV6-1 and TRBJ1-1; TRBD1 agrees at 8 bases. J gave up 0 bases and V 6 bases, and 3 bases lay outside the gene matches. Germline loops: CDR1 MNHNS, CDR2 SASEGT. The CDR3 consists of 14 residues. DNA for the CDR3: TGTGCCAGCAGGGGGACAGGTATGAACACTGAAGCTTTCTTT. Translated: CASRGTGMNTEAFF.

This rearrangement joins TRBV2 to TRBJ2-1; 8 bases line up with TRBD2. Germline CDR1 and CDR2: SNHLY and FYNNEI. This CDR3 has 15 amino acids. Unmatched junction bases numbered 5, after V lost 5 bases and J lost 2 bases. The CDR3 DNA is TGTGCCAGCAGTTTAGCGGGAAACACCTACAATGAGCAGTTCTTC. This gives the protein CASSLAGNTYNEQFF. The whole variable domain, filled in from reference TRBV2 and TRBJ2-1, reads EPEVTQTPSHQVTQMGQEVILRCVPISNHLYFYWYRQILGQKVEFLVSFYNNEISEKSEIFDDQFSVERPDGSNFTLKIRSTKLEDSAMYFCASSLAGNTYNEQFFGPGTRLTVL.

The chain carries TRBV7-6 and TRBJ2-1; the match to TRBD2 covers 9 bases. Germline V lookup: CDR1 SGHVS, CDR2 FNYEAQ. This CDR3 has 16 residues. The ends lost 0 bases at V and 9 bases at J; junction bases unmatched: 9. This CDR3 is CASSLARREGIGEQFF. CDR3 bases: TGTGCCAGCAGCTTAGCCAGGCGGGAGGGTATCGGTGAGCAGTTCTTC.

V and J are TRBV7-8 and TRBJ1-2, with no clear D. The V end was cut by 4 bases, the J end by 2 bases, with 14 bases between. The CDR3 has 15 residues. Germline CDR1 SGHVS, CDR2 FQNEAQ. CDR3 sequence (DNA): TGTGCCAGCAGCTCACCCACCAACGGGAACTATGGCTACACCTTC. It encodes CASSSPTNGNYGYTF. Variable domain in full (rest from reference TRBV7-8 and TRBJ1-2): GAGVSQSPRYKVAKRGQDVALRCDPISGHVSLFWYQQALGQGPEFLTYFQNEAQLDKSGLPSDRFFAERPEGSVSTLKIQRTQQEDSAVYLCASSSPTNGNYGYTFGSGTRLTVV.